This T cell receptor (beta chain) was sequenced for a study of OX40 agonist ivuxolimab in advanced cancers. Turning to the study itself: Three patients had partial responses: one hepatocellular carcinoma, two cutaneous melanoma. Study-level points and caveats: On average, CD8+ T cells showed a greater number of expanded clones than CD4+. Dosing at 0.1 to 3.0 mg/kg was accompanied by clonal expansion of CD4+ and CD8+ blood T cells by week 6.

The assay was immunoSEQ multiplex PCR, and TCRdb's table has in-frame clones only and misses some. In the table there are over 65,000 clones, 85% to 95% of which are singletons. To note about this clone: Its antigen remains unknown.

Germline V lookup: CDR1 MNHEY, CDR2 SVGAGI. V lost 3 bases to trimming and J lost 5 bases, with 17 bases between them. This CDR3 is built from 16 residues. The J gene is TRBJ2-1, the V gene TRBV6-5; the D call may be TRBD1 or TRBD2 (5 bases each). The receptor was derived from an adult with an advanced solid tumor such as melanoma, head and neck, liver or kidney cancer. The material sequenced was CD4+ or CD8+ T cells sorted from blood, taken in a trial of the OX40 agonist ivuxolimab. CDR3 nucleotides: TGTGCCAGCAGTTATAATCTGCTGGGACGTAACAATGAGCAGTTCTTC. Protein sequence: CASSYNLLGRNNEQFF.